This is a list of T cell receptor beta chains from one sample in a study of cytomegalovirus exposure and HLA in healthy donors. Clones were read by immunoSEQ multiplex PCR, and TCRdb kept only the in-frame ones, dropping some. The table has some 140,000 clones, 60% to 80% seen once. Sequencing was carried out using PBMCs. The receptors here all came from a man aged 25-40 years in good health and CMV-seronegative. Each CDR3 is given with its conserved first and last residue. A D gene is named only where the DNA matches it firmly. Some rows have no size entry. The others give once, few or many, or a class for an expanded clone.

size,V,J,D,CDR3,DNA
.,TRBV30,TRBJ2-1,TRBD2,CASSGTSGNEQFF,TGTGCCTCATCCGGGACTAGTGGGAATGAGCAGTTCTTC
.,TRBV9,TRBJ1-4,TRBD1,CASGTVATNEKLFF,TGTGCCAGCGGGACAGTTGCAACTAATGAAAAACTGTTTTTT
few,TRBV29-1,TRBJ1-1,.,CSVDARGLNTEAFF,TGCAGCGTTGACGCCAGGGGATTGAACACTGAAGCTTTCTTT
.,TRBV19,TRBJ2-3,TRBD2,CASSTRTSGSTDTQYF,TGTGCCAGTAGTACCCGGACTAGCGGGAGCACAGATACGCAGTATTTT
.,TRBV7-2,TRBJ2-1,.,CASSPWGPSEFF,TGTGCCAGCAGCCCCTGGGGGCCGTCGGAGTTCTTC
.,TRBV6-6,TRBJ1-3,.,CASSYAGSSGNTIYF,TGTGCCAGCAGTTATGCAGGTTCCTCTGGAAACACCATATATTTT
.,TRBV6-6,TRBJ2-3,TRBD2,CASSLADHTDTQYF,TGTGCCAGCAGCCTAGCGGACCACACAGATACGCAGTATTTT
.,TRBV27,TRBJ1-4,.,CASSLRRGEKLFF,TGTGCCAGCAGTTTACGCCGGGGTGAAAAACTGTTTTTT
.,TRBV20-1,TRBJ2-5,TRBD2,CSAAGGETQYF,TGCAGTGCAGCCGGGGGGGAGACCCAGTACTTC
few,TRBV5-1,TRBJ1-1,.,CASSLGSISYTEAFF,TGCGCCAGCAGCTTGGGGTCGATTAGTTACACTGAAGCTTTCTTT
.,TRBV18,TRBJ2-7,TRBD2,CASSATSGSSYEQYF,TGTGCCAGCTCGGCTACTAGCGGGAGCTCCTACGAGCAGTACTTC
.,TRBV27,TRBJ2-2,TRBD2,CASSLIAGGPSGELFF,TGTGCCAGCAGTTTGATAGCGGGAGGGCCATCCGGGGAGCTGTTTTTT
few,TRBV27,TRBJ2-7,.,CASSPWGGSYEQYF,TGTGCCAGCAGCCCATGGGGCGGTAGTTACGAGCAGTACTTC
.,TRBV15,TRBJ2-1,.,CATSRESGAYNEQFF,TGTGCCACCAGCAGAGAATCCGGGGCCTACAATGAGCAGTTCTTC
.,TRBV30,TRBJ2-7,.,CAWRIQYEQYF,TGTGCCTGGAGGATACAGTACGAGCAGTACTTC
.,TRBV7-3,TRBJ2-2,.,CASSFWAAGNPGELFF,TGTGCCAGCAGCTTTTGGGCGGCAGGGAACCCCGGGGAGCTGTTTTTT
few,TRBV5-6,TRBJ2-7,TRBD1,CASSPDRVAYEQYF,TGTGCCAGCAGCCCGGACAGGGTAGCCTACGAGCAGTACTTC
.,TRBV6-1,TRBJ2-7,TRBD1,CASRDGQAEQYF,TGTGCCAGCAGGGATGGACAGGCCGAGCAGTACTTC
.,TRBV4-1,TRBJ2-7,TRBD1,CASSHPGQGQDEQYF,TGCGCCAGCAGCCACCCAGGACAGGGCCAGGACGAGCAGTACTTC
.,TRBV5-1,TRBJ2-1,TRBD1,CASSLDRGAGEQFF,TGCGCCAGCAGCTTGGACAGGGGTGCAGGGGAGCAGTTCTTC
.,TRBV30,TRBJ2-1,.,CAWSTGLRTSNEQFF,TGTGCCTGGAGTACGGGATTACGGACTTCAAATGAGCAGTTCTTC
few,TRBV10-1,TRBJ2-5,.,CASSETRARETQYF,TGCGCCAGCAGTGAGACCAGGGCCCGAGAGACCCAGTACTTC
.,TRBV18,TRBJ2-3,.,CASSPRQNQAHPDTQYF,TGTGCCAGCTCACCAAGACAGAATCAAGCCCACCCAGATACGCAGTATTTT
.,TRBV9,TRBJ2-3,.,CASSVAGGGSGTDTQYF,TGTGCCAGCAGCGTAGCGGGTGGTGGGTCGGGCACAGATACGCAGTATTTT
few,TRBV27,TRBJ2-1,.,CASALPGFRNEQFF,TGTGCCAGCGCCCTCCCCGGGTTTCGAAATGAGCAGTTCTTC
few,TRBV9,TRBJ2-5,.,CASSVGAGYQETQYF,TGTGCCAGCAGCGTCGGTGCGGGGTACCAAGAGACCCAGTACTTC
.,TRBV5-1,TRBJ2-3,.,CASSLTRTGTDTQYF,TGCGCCAGCAGCTTGACGCGGACAGGCACAGATACGCAGTATTTT
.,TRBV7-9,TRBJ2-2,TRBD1,CASGRGLDYTGELFF,TGTGCCAGCGGAAGGGGGCTGGATTACACCGGGGAGCTGTTTTTT
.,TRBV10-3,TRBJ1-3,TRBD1,CAISDVRTGSSGNTIYF,TGTGCCATCAGTGACGTAAGGACAGGGAGCTCTGGAAACACCATATATTTT
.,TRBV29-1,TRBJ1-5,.,CSGYCVSNQPQHF,TGCAGCGGGTACTGCGTTAGCAATCAGCCCCAGCATTTT
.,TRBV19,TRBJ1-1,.,CASTPGATEAFF,TGTGCCAGTACCCCGGGAGCGACAGAAGCTTTCTTT
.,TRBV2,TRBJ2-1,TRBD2,CASSAQREGQNEQFF,TGTGCCAGCAGTGCTCAGCGGGAGGGCCAGAATGAGCAGTTCTTC
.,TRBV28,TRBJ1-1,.,CASSLRGGRSEAFF,TGTGCCAGCAGTTTACGGGGGGGCAGGTCTGAAGCTTTCTTT
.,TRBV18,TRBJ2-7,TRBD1,CASSPSRTGRYEQYF,TGTGCCAGCTCACCCTCCCGGACAGGTCGGTACGAGCAGTACTTC
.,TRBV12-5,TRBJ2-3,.,CASGLVSPRADTQYF,TGTGCTAGTGGTTTGGTATCCCCTCGGGCAGATACGCAGTATTTT
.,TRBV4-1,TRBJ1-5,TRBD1,CASSQEQGAYQPQHF,TGCGCCAGCAGCCAAGAACAGGGGGCCTATCAGCCCCAGCATTTT
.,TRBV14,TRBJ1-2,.,CASSQDLGFRDYGYTF,TGTGCCAGCAGCCAAGATCTCGGGTTTCGGGACTATGGCTACACCTTC
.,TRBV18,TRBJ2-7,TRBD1,CASSPPSRTGDGEQYF,TGTGCCAGCTCGCCGCCCAGCCGGACAGGGGATGGCGAGCAGTACTTC
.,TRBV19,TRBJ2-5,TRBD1,CASRDRGQEQETQYF,TGTGCCAGTAGGGACAGGGGGCAGGAGCAAGAGACCCAGTACTTC
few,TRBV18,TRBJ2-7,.,CASSADSYEQYF,TGTGCCAGCTCAGCGGACAGCTACGAGCAGTACTTC
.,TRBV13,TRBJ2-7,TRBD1,CASSPRTGGGYEQYF,TGTGCCAGCAGCCCCCGGACAGGGGGCGGCTACGAGCAGTACTTC
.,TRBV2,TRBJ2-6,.,CASSVGQGQNGANVLTF,TGTGCCAGCAGTGTAGGGCAGGGTCAAAATGGGGCCAACGTCCTGACTTTC
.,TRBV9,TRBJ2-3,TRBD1,CASSVVSTGALDTQYF,TGTGCCAGCAGCGTAGTCTCGACAGGGGCATTAGATACGCAGTATTTT
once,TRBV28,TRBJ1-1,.,CASSLGRVEAFF,TGTGCCAGCAGTTTAGGGAGGGTTGAAGCTTTCTTT
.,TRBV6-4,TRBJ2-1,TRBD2,CASSDGREGPYNEQFF,TGTGCCAGCAGTGACGGGCGGGAGGGCCCCTACAATGAGCAGTTCTTC
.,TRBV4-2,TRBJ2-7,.,CASSQDPPSAGYEQYF,TGTGCCAGCAGCCAAGATCCCCCTAGCGCCGGCTACGAGCAGTACTTC
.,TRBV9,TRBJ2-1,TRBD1,CASSRMDRQPDNEQFF,TGTGCCAGCAGCCGAATGGACAGGCAACCAGACAATGAGCAGTTCTTC
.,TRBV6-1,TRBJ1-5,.,CASSEGWQGNQPQHF,TGTGCCAGCAGTGAAGGTTGGCAGGGGAATCAGCCCCAGCATTTT
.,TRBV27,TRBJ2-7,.,CASSLSAGNSYEQYF,TGTGCCAGCAGTTTATCTGCGGGGAACTCCTACGAGCAGTACTTC
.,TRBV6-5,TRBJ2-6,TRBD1,CASSYEQGPGANVLTF,TGTGCCAGCAGCTACGAACAGGGGCCCGGGGCCAACGTCCTGACTTTC
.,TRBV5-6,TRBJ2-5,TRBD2,CASSWTSGDGETQYF,TGTGCCAGCAGCTGGACTAGCGGGGACGGAGAGACCCAGTACTTC
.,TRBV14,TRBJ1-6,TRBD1,CASSRGTVLSPLHF,TGTGCCAGCAGCCGCGGGACAGTGCTTTCACCCCTCCACTTT
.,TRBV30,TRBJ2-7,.,CAWSVLTYEQYF,TGTGCCTGGAGTGTACTTACTTACGAGCAGTACTTC